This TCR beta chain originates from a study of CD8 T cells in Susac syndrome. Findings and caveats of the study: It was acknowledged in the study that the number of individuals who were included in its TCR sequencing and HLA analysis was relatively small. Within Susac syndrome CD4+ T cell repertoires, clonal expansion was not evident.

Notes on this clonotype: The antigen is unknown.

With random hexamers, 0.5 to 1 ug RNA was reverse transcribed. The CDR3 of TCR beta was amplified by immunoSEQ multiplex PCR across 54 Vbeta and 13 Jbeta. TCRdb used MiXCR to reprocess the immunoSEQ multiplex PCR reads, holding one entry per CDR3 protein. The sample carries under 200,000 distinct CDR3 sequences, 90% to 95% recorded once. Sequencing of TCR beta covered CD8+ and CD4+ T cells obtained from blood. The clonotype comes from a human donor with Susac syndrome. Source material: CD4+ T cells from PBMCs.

CDR3 nucleotides: TGTGCCAGCAGTTCAGGTTCCTCTAACTATGGCTACACCTTC. Its protein product is CASSSGSSNYGYTF. The V call is TRBV28, the J call TRBJ1-2; no firm D call. There are 14 residues in the CDR3. Germline CDR1 and CDR2: MDHEN and SYDVKM. Deletions cut 4 bases from V and 0 bases from J, with 9 bases between.